A selection of T cell receptor beta chains follows, all from one sample in a study of shared clonotypes between healthy human individuals. Using immunoSEQ multiplex PCR, the repertoire was profiled, and TCRdb retains in-frame clones only, with some absent. The sample yields 600,000 or so clones, 95% to 98% seen once. The sample comprised naive CD8+ T cells sorted from blood. The receptors were sampled from a man aged 25-45 years in good health. Each CDR3 is given with its conserved first and last residue. The D gene is left open where the match is weak. Expanded clones are given a class, and other clones once, few, many or no size at all.

abundance,v_gene,d_gene,j_gene,CDR3aa,CDR3nt
-,TRBV28,-,TRBJ1-3,CASSFHREGAGNTIYF,TGTGCCAGCAGTTTCCATCGTGAAGGGGCTGGAAACACCATATATTTT
-,TRBV27,TRBD2,TRBJ2-3,CASSPLVSSGVTDTQYF,TGTGCCAGCAGTCCCTTAGTTAGTAGCGGGGTCACAGATACGCAGTATTTT
-,TRBV27,TRBD2,TRBJ2-7,CASSLGLANEQYF,TGTGCCAGCAGCTTAGGACTAGCCAACGAGCAGTACTTC
-,TRBV11-2,-,TRBJ1-5,CASSLDTGNQPQHF,TGTGCCAGCAGCTTAGACACTGGAAATCAGCCCCAGCATTTT
-,TRBV2,-,TRBJ1-3,CASKTGLDLHTIYF,TGTGCCAGCAAGACAGGTTTAGATCTCCACACCATATATTTT
-,TRBV5-4,TRBD1,TRBJ2-3,CASSSWDRGTDTQYF,TGTGCCAGCAGCTCCTGGGACAGGGGCACAGATACGCAGTATTTT
-,TRBV4-1,-,TRBJ2-7,CASSQLLAPGHNYEQYF,TGCGCCAGCAGCCAATTATTGGCCCCGGGACACAACTACGAGCAGTACTTC
-,TRBV28,TRBD2,TRBJ2-3,CASSHLTSWAQYF,TGTGCCAGCAGTCACCTGACTAGCTGGGCGCAGTATTTT
-,TRBV2,-,TRBJ2-4,CASSEDLDIQYF,TGTGCCAGCAGTGAGGACTTGGACATTCAGTACTTC
-,TRBV9,-,TRBJ2-2,CASSIRPGSNGELFF,TGTGCCAGCAGCATACGTCCTGGGAGCAACGGGGAGCTGTTTTTT
-,TRBV6-1,-,TRBJ2-4,CASSERPMVPANIQYF,TGTGCCAGCAGTGAACGCCCGATGGTGCCGGCAAACATTCAGTACTTC
-,TRBV29-1,-,TRBJ2-7,CSVGGGGGYEQYF,TGCAGCGTGGGCGGCGGGGGCGGGTACGAGCAGTACTTC
once,TRBV5-8,TRBD1,TRBJ2-5,CASSLAGTGEQETQYF,TGTGCCAGCAGCTTGGCCGGGACAGGGGAACAAGAGACCCAGTACTTC
-,TRBV2,-,TRBJ2-1,CASSPETPNEQFF,TGTGCCAGCAGTCCTGAGACTCCAAATGAGCAGTTCTTC
-,TRBV9,TRBD1,TRBJ2-2,CASSVAWGRGRDGELFF,TGTGCCAGCAGCGTCGCATGGGGCAGGGGGCGTGACGGGGAGCTGTTTTTT
-,TRBV13,-,TRBJ1-1,CASSLPQTDEAFF,TGTGCCAGCAGCTTACCACAGACTGATGAAGCTTTCTTT